The next 2 T cell receptor beta chains were all read from a single sample in a study of T cell responses to AZD1222 COVID-19 vaccine. The assay was immunoSEQ multiplex PCR, and TCRdb's table has in-frame clones only and misses some. The sample holds tens of thousands of clones, 89% seen once. The sequenced sample was peripheral blood, obtained on day 0 of AZD1222 vaccination. These receptors originate from an adult in good health.

This sequence joins TRBV7-2 and TRBJ2-1, with D perhaps matching TRBD2 (6 bases). CDR1 and CDR2 from the germline V gene are SGHTA and FQGNSA. The CDR3 has 15 amino acids. V was cut by 5 bases and J by 6 bases, with 17 bases left in between. CDR3 region: CASSPWRGVGNEQFF. CDR3 bases: TGTGCCAGCAGCCCCTGGAGGGGTGTTGGCAATGAGCAGTTCTTC.

The chain combines TRBV6-4 with TRBJ1-2; 8 nucleotides align to TRBD1. Germline loops: CDR1 MRHNA, CDR2 SNTAGT. The length of the CDR3 is 14 residues. Trimming removed 5 bases from V and 2 bases from J; junction bases left unmatched: 4. CDR3 residues: CASSPTGANYGYTF. The CDR3 DNA reads TGTGCCAGCAGTCCGACAGGGGCCAACTATGGCTACACCTTC.